This is a list of T cell receptor beta chains from one sample in a study of blood T cell repertoires in COVID-19. TCRdb keeps only in-frame clones here, not all; method: immunoSEQ multiplex PCR. The table lists 250,000 to 350,000 clones, around nine tenths of them singletons. Sequenced input: peripheral blood. The receptors originated from a woman aged 60-70 years with acute or convalescent COVID-19. Each CDR3 is given with its conserved first and last residue. Each record gives: CDR3 protein, J gene, V gene.

CDR3 protein: CASREGTTEAFF; J gene: TRBJ1-1; V gene: TRBV28
CDR3 protein: CASSKADRGPYEQYF; J gene: TRBJ2-7; V gene: TRBV21-1
CDR3 protein: CASSYSTVGGTDTQYF; J gene: TRBJ2-3; V gene: TRBV6-5
CDR3 protein: CASSPRTGGDQPQHF; J gene: TRBJ1-5; V gene: TRBV18
CDR3 protein: CASSYQKTGDYGYTF; J gene: TRBJ1-2; V gene: TRBV6-5
CDR3 protein: CSVGQGYGYTF; J gene: TRBJ1-2; V gene: TRBV29-1
CDR3 protein: CASSPSPRETGNTIYF; J gene: TRBJ1-3; V gene: TRBV9
CDR3 protein: CASSFDRSLGELFF; J gene: TRBJ2-2; V gene: TRBV5-4
CDR3 protein: CASSSKPSRFGLLEPNNEQFF; J gene: TRBJ2-1; V gene: TRBV5-1
CDR3 protein: CASSPNPGGNEQFF; J gene: TRBJ2-1; V gene: TRBV3-1/TRBV3-2
CDR3 protein: CASSPSGAADYEQYF; J gene: TRBJ2-7; V gene: TRBV4-3
CDR3 protein: CASRIMGGGETQYF; J gene: TRBJ2-5; V gene: TRBV13
CDR3 protein: CASSPLTGGIRTYEQYF; J gene: TRBJ2-7; V gene: TRBV18
CDR3 protein: CASSLDSSHEQYF; J gene: TRBJ2-7; V gene: TRBV12-3/TRBV12-4
CDR3 protein: CASSVGVTPGELFF; J gene: TRBJ2-2; V gene: TRBV18
CDR3 protein: CASSEGGANTEAFF; J gene: TRBJ1-1; V gene: TRBV6-1
CDR3 protein: CASSLAGNNEQFF; J gene: TRBJ2-1; V gene: TRBV18
CDR3 protein: CASSPGWGFVNSPLHF; J gene: TRBJ1-6; V gene: TRBV28
CDR3 protein: CASMRQGGQPQHF; J gene: TRBJ1-5; V gene: TRBV2
CDR3 protein: CASSPDRAVEAFF; J gene: TRBJ1-1; V gene: TRBV7-2
CDR3 protein: CASSLGGQGDQPQHF; J gene: TRBJ1-5; V gene: TRBV5-1
CDR3 protein: CASSQVGRGRVYF; J gene: TRBJ2-7; V gene: TRBV4-1
CDR3 protein: CASSLIGQGDQPQHF; J gene: TRBJ1-5; V gene: TRBV11-2
CDR3 protein: CASSWGGENEQFF; J gene: TRBJ2-1; V gene: TRBV5-5
CDR3 protein: CATSDPRGGYNEQFF; J gene: TRBJ2-1; V gene: TRBV24-1
CDR3 protein: CASSRQETQYF; J gene: TRBJ2-5; V gene: TRBV6-5
CDR3 protein: CASRLTDNNSPLHF; J gene: TRBJ1-6; V gene: TRBV28
CDR3 protein: CASSQGGTDTQYF; J gene: TRBJ2-3; V gene: TRBV3-1/TRBV3-2
CDR3 protein: CASSITGGDGTEAFF; J gene: TRBJ1-1; V gene: TRBV19
CDR3 protein: CASSEAGTKETQYF; J gene: TRBJ2-5; V gene: TRBV6-1
CDR3 protein: CATPDREANEQYF; J gene: TRBJ2-7; V gene: TRBV28
CDR3 protein: CASGTGGGNSPLHF; J gene: TRBJ1-6; V gene: TRBV4-1